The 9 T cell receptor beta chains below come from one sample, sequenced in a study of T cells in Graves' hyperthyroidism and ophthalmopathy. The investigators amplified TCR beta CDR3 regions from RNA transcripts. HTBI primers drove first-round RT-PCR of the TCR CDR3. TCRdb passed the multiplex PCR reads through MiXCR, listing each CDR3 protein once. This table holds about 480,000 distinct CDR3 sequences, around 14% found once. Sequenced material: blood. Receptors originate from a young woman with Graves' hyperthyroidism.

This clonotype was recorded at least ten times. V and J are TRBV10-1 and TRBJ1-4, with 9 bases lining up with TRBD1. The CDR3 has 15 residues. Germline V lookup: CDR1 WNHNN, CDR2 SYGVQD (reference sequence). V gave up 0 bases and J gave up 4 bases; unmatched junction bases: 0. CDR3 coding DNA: TGCGCCAGCAGTGAGTCGGGACAGGGTAATGAAAAACTGTTTTTT. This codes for CASSESGQGNEKLFF.

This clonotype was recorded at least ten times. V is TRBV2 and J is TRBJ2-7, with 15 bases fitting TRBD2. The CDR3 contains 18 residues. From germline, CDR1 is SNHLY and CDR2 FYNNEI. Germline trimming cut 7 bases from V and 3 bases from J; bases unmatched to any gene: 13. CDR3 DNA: TGTGCCAGCAACCTCCGGACTAGCGGGAGGGATCGGAACTACGAGCAGTACTTC. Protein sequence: CASNLRTSGRDRNYEQYF.

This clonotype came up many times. The CDR3 nucleotides are TGTGCCAGCAGCTCTACCACAGGGGGGCGAACACTGAAAGCTTTCTTT. Its translation: CASSSTTGGRTLKAFF. This chain connects TRBV12-3 or TRBV12-4 to TRBJ1-1, with 8 bases lining up with TRBD1. V lost 6 bases to trimming and J lost 9 bases; unmatched junction nucleotides: 18. The CDR3 covers 16 residues.

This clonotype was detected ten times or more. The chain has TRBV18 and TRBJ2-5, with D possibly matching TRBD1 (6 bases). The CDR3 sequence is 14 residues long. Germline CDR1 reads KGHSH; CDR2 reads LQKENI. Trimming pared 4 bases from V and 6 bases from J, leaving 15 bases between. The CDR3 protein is CASSQDRTAKTQYF. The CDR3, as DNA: TGTGCCAGCTCACAAGACAGGACTGCGAAGACCCAGTACTTC.

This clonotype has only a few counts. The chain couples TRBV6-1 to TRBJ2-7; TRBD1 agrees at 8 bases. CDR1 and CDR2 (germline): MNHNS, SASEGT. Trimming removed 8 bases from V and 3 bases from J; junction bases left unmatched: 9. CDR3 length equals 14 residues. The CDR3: CASGPGQVLYEQYF. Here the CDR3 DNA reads TGTGCCAGCGGACCGGGACAGGTACTCTACGAGCAGTACTTC.

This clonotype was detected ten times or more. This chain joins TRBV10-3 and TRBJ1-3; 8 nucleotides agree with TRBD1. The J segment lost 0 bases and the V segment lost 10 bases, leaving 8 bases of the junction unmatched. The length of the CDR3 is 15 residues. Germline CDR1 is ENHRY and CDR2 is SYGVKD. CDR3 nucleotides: TGTGCCAGCAGACAGGGGCCCAGCTCTGGAAACACCATATATTTT. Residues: CASRQGPSSGNTIYF.

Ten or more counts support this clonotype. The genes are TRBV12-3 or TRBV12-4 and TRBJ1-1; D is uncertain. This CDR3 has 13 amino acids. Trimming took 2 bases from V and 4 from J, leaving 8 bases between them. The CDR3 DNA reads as TGTGCCAGCAGTTTATCGGAGGGCACTGAAGCTTTCTTT. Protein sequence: CASSLSEGTEAFF.

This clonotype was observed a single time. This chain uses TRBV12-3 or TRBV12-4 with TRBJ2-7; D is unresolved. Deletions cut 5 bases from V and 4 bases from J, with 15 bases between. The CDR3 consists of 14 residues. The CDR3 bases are TGTGCCAGCAGTACGCTGCCTAGTAGGTACGAGCAGTACTTC. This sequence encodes CASSTLPSRYEQYF.

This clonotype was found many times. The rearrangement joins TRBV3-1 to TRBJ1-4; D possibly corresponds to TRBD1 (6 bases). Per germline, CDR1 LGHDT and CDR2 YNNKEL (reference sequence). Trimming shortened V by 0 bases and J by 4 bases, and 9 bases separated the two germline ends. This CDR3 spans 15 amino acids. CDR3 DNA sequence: TGTGCCAGCAGCCAAGATGACAGGTATAATGAAAAACTGTTTTTT. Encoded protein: CASSQDDRYNEKLFF.